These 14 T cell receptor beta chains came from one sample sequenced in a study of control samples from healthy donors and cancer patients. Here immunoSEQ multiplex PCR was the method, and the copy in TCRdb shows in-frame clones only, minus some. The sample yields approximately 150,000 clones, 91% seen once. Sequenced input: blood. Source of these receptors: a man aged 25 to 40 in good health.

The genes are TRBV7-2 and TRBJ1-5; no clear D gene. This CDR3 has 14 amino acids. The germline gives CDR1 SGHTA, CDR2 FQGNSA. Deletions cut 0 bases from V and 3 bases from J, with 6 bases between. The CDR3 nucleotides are TGTGCCAGCAGCTTAGCACAGTCCAATCAGCCCCAGCATTTT. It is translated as CASSLAQSNQPQHF.

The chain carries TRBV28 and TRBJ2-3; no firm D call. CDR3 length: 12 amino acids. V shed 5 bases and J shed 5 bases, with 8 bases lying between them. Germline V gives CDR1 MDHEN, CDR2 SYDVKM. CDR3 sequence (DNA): TGTGCCAGCAGTACAGTTAAAGATACGCAGTATTTT. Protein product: CASSTVKDTQYF.

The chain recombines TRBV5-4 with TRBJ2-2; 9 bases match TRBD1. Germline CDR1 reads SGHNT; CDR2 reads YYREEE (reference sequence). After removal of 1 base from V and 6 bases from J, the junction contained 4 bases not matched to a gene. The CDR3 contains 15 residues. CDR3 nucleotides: TGTGCCAGCAGCTTGAGTACAGGGGGCGCCGGGGAGCTGTTTTTT. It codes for CASSLSTGGAGELFF.

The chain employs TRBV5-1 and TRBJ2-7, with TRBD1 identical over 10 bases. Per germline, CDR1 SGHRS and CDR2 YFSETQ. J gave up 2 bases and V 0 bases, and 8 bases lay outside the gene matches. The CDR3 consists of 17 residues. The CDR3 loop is CASSLASGQGPTYEQYF. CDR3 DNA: TGCGCCAGCAGCTTGGCCTCGGGACAGGGGCCCACCTACGAGCAGTACTTC.

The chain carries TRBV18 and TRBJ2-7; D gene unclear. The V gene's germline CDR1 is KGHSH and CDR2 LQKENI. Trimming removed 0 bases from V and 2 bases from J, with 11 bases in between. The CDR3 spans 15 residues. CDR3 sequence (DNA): TGTGCCAGCTCACCACCAACTCCGAGTACCTACGAGCAGTACTTC. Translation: CASSPPTPSTYEQYF.

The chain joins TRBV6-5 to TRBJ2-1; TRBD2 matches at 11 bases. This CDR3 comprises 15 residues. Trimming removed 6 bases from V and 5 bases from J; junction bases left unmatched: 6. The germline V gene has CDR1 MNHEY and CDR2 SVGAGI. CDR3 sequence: CASSRASGGNNEQFF. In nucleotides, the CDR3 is TGTGCCAGCAGCAGAGCTAGCGGGGGGAACAATGAGCAGTTCTTC.

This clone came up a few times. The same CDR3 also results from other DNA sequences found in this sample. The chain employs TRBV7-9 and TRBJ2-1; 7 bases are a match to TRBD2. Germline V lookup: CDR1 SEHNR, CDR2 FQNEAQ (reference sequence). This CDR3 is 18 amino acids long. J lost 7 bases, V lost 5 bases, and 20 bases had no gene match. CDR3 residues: CASSLLGGVEKAGNEQFF. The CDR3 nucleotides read TGTGCCAGCAGCCTCTTGGGGGGGGTTGAGAAGGCCGGGAATGAGCAGTTCTTC. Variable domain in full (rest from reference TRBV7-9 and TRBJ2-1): DTGVSQNPRHKITKRGQNVTFRCDPISEHNRLYWYRQTLGQGPEFLTYFQNEAQLEKSRLLSDRFSAERPKGSFSTLEIQRTEQGDSAMYLCASSLLGGVEKAGNEQFFGPGTRLTVL.

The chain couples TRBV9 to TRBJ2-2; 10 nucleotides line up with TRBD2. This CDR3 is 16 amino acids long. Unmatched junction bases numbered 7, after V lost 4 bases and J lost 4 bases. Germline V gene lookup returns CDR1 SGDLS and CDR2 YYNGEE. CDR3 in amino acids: CASSSPSGGGTGELFF. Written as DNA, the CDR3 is TGTGCCAGCAGCTCACCTAGCGGGGGCGGCACCGGGGAGCTGTTTTTT. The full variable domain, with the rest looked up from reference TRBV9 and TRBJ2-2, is DSGVTQTPKHLITATGQRVTLRCSPRSGDLSVYWYQQSLDQGLQFLIQYYNGEERAKGNILERFSAQQFPDLHSELNLSSLELGDSALYFCASSSPSGGGTGELFFGEGSRLTVL.

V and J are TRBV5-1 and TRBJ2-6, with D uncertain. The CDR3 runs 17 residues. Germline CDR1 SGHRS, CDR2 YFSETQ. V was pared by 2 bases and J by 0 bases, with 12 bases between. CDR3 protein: CASSLRPISSGANVLTF. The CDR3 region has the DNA TGCGCCAGCAGCTTACGACCGATTAGCTCTGGGGCCAACGTCCTGACTTTC.

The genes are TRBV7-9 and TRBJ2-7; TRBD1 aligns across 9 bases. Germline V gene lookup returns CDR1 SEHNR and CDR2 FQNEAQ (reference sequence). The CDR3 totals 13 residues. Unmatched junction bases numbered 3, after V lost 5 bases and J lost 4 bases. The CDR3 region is CASSPGQGYEQYF. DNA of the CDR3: TGTGCCAGCAGCCCGGGACAGGGTTACGAGCAGTACTTC. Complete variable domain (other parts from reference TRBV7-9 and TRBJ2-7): DTGVSQNPRHKITKRGQNVTFRCDPISEHNRLYWYRQTLGQGPEFLTYFQNEAQLEKSRLLSDRFSAERPKGSFSTLEIQRTEQGDSAMYLCASSPGQGYEQYFGPGTRLTVT.

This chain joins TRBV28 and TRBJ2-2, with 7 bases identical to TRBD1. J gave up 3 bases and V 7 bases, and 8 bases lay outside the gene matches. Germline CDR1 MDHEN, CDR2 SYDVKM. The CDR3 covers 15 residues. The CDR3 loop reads CASTVVGGDTGELFF. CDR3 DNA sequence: TGTGCCAGCACTGTAGTAGGGGGCGACACCGGGGAGCTGTTTTTT.

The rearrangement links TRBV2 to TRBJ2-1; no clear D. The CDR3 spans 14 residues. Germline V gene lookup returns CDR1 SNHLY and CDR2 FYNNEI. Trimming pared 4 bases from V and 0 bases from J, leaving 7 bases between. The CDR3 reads CASSVRVSYNEQFF. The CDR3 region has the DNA TGTGCCAGCAGTGTAAGAGTCTCCTACAATGAGCAGTTCTTC. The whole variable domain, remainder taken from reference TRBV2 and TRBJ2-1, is EPEVTQTPSHQVTQMGQEVILRCVPISNHLYFYWYRQILGQKVEFLVSFYNNEISEKSEIFDDQFSVERPDGSNFTLKIRSTKLEDSAMYFCASSVRVSYNEQFFGPGTRLTVL.

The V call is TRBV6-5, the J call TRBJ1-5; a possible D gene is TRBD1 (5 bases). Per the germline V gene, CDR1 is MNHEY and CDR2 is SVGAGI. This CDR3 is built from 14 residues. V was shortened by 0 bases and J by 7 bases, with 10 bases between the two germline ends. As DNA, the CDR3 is TGTGCCAGCAGTTACTCGAACGGGGGGCAGCCCCAGCATTTT. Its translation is CASSYSNGGQPQHF.

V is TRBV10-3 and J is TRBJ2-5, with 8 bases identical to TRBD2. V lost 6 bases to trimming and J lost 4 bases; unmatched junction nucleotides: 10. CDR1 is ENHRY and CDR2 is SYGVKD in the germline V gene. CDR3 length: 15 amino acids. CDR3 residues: CAIRLNGGARETQYF. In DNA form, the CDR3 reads TGTGCCATCAGGCTTAACGGGGGGGCCAGAGAGACCCAGTACTTC.